The 6 T cell receptor beta chains reported below all come from one sample, sequenced in a study of beta chain features in type 1 diabetes. Study-wide points: Among all four CD4+ subsets, Type 1 diabetes patients had TCRB CDR3s that were moderately but significantly shorter.

Expressed TCRB transcripts were sequenced because the entire RNA isolate underwent reverse transcription. Method: immunoSEQ multiplex PCR; TCRdb's copy keeps in-frame clones and lacks some. The sample consists of tens of thousands of clones, roughly 49% of them appearing once. These TCRs are of unknown antigen specificity. The sample consisted of central memory CD4+ T cells from blood. These receptors were collected from a young man with type 1 diabetes.

V gene TRBV11-3 combines with J gene TRBJ2-1, with 8 bases that match TRBD2. With 4 bases clipped from V and 5 bases from J, the junction kept 7 bases outside the gene matches. The length of the CDR3 is 15 residues. Germline lookup yields CDR1 SGHNT and CDR2 YENEEA. The CDR3 reads CASSSSGSPHNEQFF. CDR3 coding DNA: TGTGCCAGCAGCTCAAGCGGGAGTCCGCACAATGAGCAGTTCTTC.

This clone was seen only a few times. The V call is TRBV7-2, the J call TRBJ2-3; D is uncertain. With 1 base removed from V and 4 bases from J, the gap between germline ends came to 15 bases. CDR1 and CDR2 from the germline V gene are SGHTA and FQGNSA. This CDR3 comprises 16 residues. The CDR3 DNA reads TGTGCCAGCAGCTTAGGGCCAGCGAGAGGATCAGATACGCAGTATTTT. Its translation is CASSLGPARGSDTQYF.

This clone was counted a single time. The J gene is TRBJ2-7, the V gene TRBV27; D is unresolved. V lost 6 bases, J lost 6 bases, and 15 bases lay in between. The germline gives CDR1 MNHEY, CDR2 SMNVEV (reference sequence). This CDR3 has 13 amino acids. The CDR3 reads CASRLNSLAEQYF. In DNA form, the CDR3 reads TGTGCCAGCAGGTTGAACAGTCTCGCCGAGCAGTACTTC.

The chain links TRBV5-1 to TRBJ2-7, with D possibly matching TRBD1 (6 bases). Germline V gene lookup returns CDR1 SGHRS and CDR2 YFSETQ. This CDR3 region has 15 residues. Trimming shortened V by 4 bases and J by 2 bases, and 16 bases separated the two germline ends. CDR3 region: CASSGGQKTPYEQYF. In DNA, the CDR3 is TGCGCCAGCAGCGGAGGACAGAAGACCCCCTACGAGCAGTACTTC.

The sample holds a few counts of this clone. The rearrangement uses TRBV2 and TRBJ1-5, with TRBD1 matching 12 bases. This CDR3 contains 15 residues. With 7 bases clipped from V and 7 bases from J, the junction kept 8 bases outside the gene matches. Germline V lookup: CDR1 SNHLY, CDR2 FYNNEI. CDR3 amino acids: CASNRDRGQGQPQHF. Here the CDR3 DNA reads TGTGCCAGCAACCGGGACAGGGGGCAGGGGCAGCCCCAGCATTTT.

This clone was detected only a few times. The chain is built from TRBV6-1 and TRBJ1-5; 10 bases are a match to TRBD1. Germline assignment: CDR1 MNHNS and CDR2 SASEGT. This CDR3 region has 13 residues. V lost 7 bases to trimming and J lost 7 bases; unmatched junction nucleotides: 4. Written as DNA, the CDR3 is TGTGCCAGCACCGGACAGGGGGTCCAGCCCCAGCATTTT. Translation gives CASTGQGVQPQHF.